Shown below are 27 T cell receptor beta chains from a single sample sequenced in a study of control samples from healthy donors and cancer patients. Assay used: immunoSEQ multiplex PCR; TCRdb lists only in-frame clones, some missing. The table shows about 98,000 clones, with about 80% occurring only once. Input material: blood. The source is a woman in her 30s in good health.

This clone came up once. This chain connects TRBV6-5 to TRBJ2-7; no reliable D call. V gave up 5 bases and J gave up 2 bases, with 13 bases separating them. This CDR3 spans 14 amino acids. The V gene's germline CDR1 is MNHEY and CDR2 SVGAGI. In DNA, the CDR3 is TGTGCCAGCAGTCTTTACTCGAGCACCTACGAGCAGTACTTC. Its protein product is CASSLYSSTYEQYF.

The chain is built from TRBV15 and TRBJ2-5, with D possibly TRBD1 on 5 matching bases. V was clipped by 4 bases and J by 5 bases, with 5 bases between them. CDR1 and CDR2 (germline): LNHNV, YYDKDF (reference sequence). The CDR3 is 11 residues long. The CDR3 DNA follows: TGTGCCACCAGCACAGGGGAGACCCAGTACTTC. Its protein is CATSTGETQYF.

The chain is built from TRBV12-3 or TRBV12-4 and TRBJ1-1; unclear D gene. Trimming pared 0 bases from V and 5 bases from J, leaving 4 bases between. This CDR3 is built from 12 residues. The CDR3 spells CASSLAGTEAFF. The CDR3 DNA reads as TGTGCCAGCAGTTTAGCCGGTACTGAAGCTTTCTTT.

This clone occurred a few times. The J gene is TRBJ1-2, the V gene TRBV6-2 or TRBV6-3, with a tentative D call TRBD1 (6 bases). This CDR3 spans 15 amino acids. Germline CDR1 MNHEY, CDR2 SVGEGT. Trimming stripped 6 bases from V and 7 bases from J, with 21 bases between. The CDR3 DNA follows: TGTGCCAGCAGCTCTTGGGGACAACGGCTTGGTGGCTACACCTTC. This sequence encodes CASSSWGQRLGGYTF.

The chain couples TRBV5-1 to TRBJ2-1; TRBD2 agrees at 8 bases. Unmatched junction bases numbered 4, after V lost 2 bases and J lost 0 bases. CDR3 length: 16 amino acids. Germline lookup yields CDR1 SGHRS and CDR2 YFSETQ. The CDR3 is CASSLGLASSYNEQFF. CDR3 sequence (DNA): TGCGCCAGCAGCTTAGGACTAGCCAGCTCCTACAATGAGCAGTTCTTC.

This rearrangement joins TRBV6-2 or TRBV6-3 to TRBJ2-3, with D possibly being TRBD2 (6 bases). The germline V gene has CDR1 MNHEY and CDR2 SVGEGT. The CDR3 sequence is 15 residues long. V was trimmed by 4 bases and J by 6 bases, leaving 17 bases between them. Here the CDR3 DNA reads TGTGCCAGCAGTTCGGCGGGGTCAGCTCCGGATACGCAGTATTTT. Translating gives CASSSAGSAPDTQYF.

The rearrangement uses TRBV29-1 and TRBJ1-1; the D gene is possibly TRBD1 (5 bases). This CDR3 has 17 residues. CDR1 and CDR2 (germline): SQVTM, ANQGSEA. V lost 1 base and J lost 1, with 19 bases in between. The CDR3 DNA sequence: TGCAGCGTTGAAGGTTGGCGGGGCAGCGAGAAGAACACTGAAGCTTTCTTT. Its protein is CSVEGWRGSEKNTEAFF. Based on the CDR3 plus reference TRBV29-1 and TRBJ1-1, the full variable domain is SAVISQKPSRDICQRGTSLTIQCQVDSQVTMMFWYRQQPGQSLTLIATANQGSEATYESGFVIDKFPISRPNLTFSTLTVSNMSPEDSSIYLCSVEGWRGSEKNTEAFFGQGTRLTVV.

This clone has more than one count but fewer than ten. The chain carries TRBV5-1 and TRBJ1-2; possible D gene TRBD1, 5 bases. Per the germline V gene, CDR1 is SGHRS and CDR2 is YFSETQ. Deletions cut 4 bases from V and 5 bases from J, with 18 bases between. The CDR3 runs to 15 residues. For the CDR3, the DNA is TGCGCCAGCAGCGAGGGCCCGGGGCAGCTGTATGGCTACACCTTC. Its protein is CASSEGPGQLYGYTF.

CDR3 DNA sequence: TGTGCCAGCAGCTCCAGGAGGGGGCCAGAGACCCAGTACTTC. Amino acid sequence: CASSSRRGPETQYF. The rearrangement links TRBV7-2 to TRBJ2-5, with D perhaps matching TRBD1 (7 bases). Germline V lookup: CDR1 SGHTA, CDR2 FQGNSA. The V end lost 4 bases, the J end lost 4 bases, and 13 bases lay between the germline ends. The CDR3 length is 14 residues.

The rearrangement links TRBV10-3 to TRBJ2-7, with 11 bases lining up with TRBD2. Trimming at V came to 6 bases and at J to 2 bases, leaving 12 bases not matched to a gene. From germline, CDR1 is ENHRY and CDR2 SYGVKD. CDR3 length equals 17 residues. CDR3 sequence (DNA): TGTGCCATCAGCCCAACTAGCGGGGGAGCCCAAACCTACGAGCAGTACTTC. This sequence encodes CAISPTSGGAQTYEQYF.

This clone has just one count. The V and J genes are TRBV5-4 and TRBJ1-3; 8 bases are a match to TRBD1. Germline loops: CDR1 SGHNT, CDR2 YYREEE (reference sequence). V shed 3 bases and J 4 bases; nucleotides not matched to a gene: 3. This CDR3 spans 14 amino acids. The CDR3 reads CASSSGQEGNTIYF. The CDR3 DNA sequence: TGTGCCAGCAGCTCGGGACAGGAAGGAAACACCATATATTTT.

The V call is TRBV2, the J call TRBJ2-3, with 7 bases aligning to TRBD2. This CDR3 comprises 16 residues. The ends lost 7 bases at V and 4 bases at J; junction bases unmatched: 14. Germline V gene lookup returns CDR1 SNHLY and CDR2 FYNNEI. The CDR3 is CASTLEPGGGADTQYF. CDR3 DNA sequence: TGTGCCAGCACTCTCGAACCGGGGGGAGGGGCAGATACGCAGTATTTT.

The rearrangement links TRBV24-1 to TRBJ2-2; TRBD1 agrees at 7 bases. V lost 4 bases and J lost 4; bases outside the gene matches: 8. The CDR3 runs 16 residues. The germline V gene has CDR1 KGHDR and CDR2 SFDVKD. The CDR3 nucleotides are TGTGCCACCAGTGACCCCGGGACAGACCTCACCGGGGAGCTGTTTTTT. Its protein product is CATSDPGTDLTGELFF.

The genes are TRBV7-2 and TRBJ2-1, with 7 bases matching TRBD1. The CDR3 sequence is 14 residues long. In germline, CDR1 is SGHTA, CDR2 FQGNSA. With 5 bases clipped from V and 5 bases from J, the junction kept 6 bases outside the gene matches. The DNA for the CDR3 is TGTGCCAGCAGCCCTGGGACAGCAAACAATGAGCAGTTCTTC. Its protein is CASSPGTANNEQFF.

The genes are TRBV29-1 and TRBJ1-1; no reliable D call. The CDR3 has 12 residues. Per the germline V gene, CDR1 is SQVTM and CDR2 is ANQGSEA. Trimming removed 2 bases from V and 4 bases from J, with 8 bases in between. CDR3 in DNA: TGCAGCGTTGAAATCTTGGGCACTGAAGCTTTCTTT. Translated: CSVEILGTEAFF.

This clone is judged medium-sized. The V call is TRBV6-5, the J call TRBJ2-2, with D unclear. V lost 6 bases and J 5 bases, leaving 7 bases between the germline ends. This CDR3 is built from 12 residues. CDR1 MNHEY and CDR2 SVGAGI come from the germline V gene. The CDR3 region has the DNA TGTGCCAGCAGCGATCTAACCGGGGAGCTGTTTTTT. The encoded protein is CASSDLTGELFF.

The chain joins TRBV4-3 to TRBJ1-1; 7 bases map to TRBD1. V was clipped by 0 bases and J by 4 bases; unmatched bases: 5. Germline V gives CDR1 LGHNA, CDR2 YSLEER. The CDR3 spans 15 residues. The CDR3 coding sequence is TGCGCCAGCAGCCAAGATGGAGGGGGCGGCACTGAAGCTTTCTTT. Translating gives CASSQDGGGGTEAFF.

V and J are TRBV30 and TRBJ2-3; 9 nucleotides match TRBD2. From germline, CDR1 is GTSNPN and CDR2 SVGIG (reference sequence). This CDR3 region has 18 residues. V lost 0 bases and J lost 6; bases outside the gene matches: 16. CDR3 amino acids: CAWSVPLLAGRPPDTQYF. The CDR3 nucleotides read TGTGCCTGGAGTGTCCCTCTGCTAGCGGGGCGGCCCCCGGATACGCAGTATTTT.

The gene calls are TRBV6-2 or TRBV6-3 and TRBJ1-4; TRBD1 aligns across 7 bases. Germline V gene data show CDR1 as MNHEY and CDR2 as SVGEGT. V lost 4 bases, J lost 7 bases, and 6 bases stayed unmatched. CDR3 length: 14 amino acids. The CDR3 region is CASSSDRESEKLFF. CDR3 bases: TGTGCCAGCAGTTCCGACAGGGAAAGTGAAAAACTGTTTTTT.

The chain uses TRBV6-4 and TRBJ1-2; D gene unclear. The CDR3 runs 13 residues. Germline V CDR1 and CDR2: MRHNA, SNTAGT. V was pared by 4 bases and J by 4 bases, with 10 bases between. As DNA, the CDR3 is TGTGCCAGCAGTGTCCAGATCGGCTATGGCTACACCTTC. The encoded protein is CASSVQIGYGYTF.

V usage is TRBV12-3 or TRBV12-4 and J usage is TRBJ1-5; D uncertain. V shed 4 bases and J shed 5 bases, with 9 bases lying between them. The CDR3 covers 13 residues. The CDR3 loop is CASSYAIDQPQHF. CDR3 in DNA: TGTGCCAGCAGTTACGCGATAGATCAGCCCCAGCATTTT.

The chain has TRBV6-6 and TRBJ2-7, with D possibly being TRBD1 (6 bases). This CDR3 comprises 13 residues. CDR1 is MNHNY, CDR2 SVGAGI, per germline (reference sequence). Trimming stripped 2 bases from V and 5 bases from J, with 10 bases between. The CDR3 here is CASSYARDNEQYF. The CDR3 coding sequence is TGTGCCAGCAGTTACGCCAGGGACAACGAGCAGTACTTC.

This clone was counted once. This chain connects TRBV29-1 to TRBJ2-1; TRBD2 agrees at 11 bases. CDR1 is SQVTM and CDR2 is ANQGSEA in the germline V gene. The CDR3 runs 15 residues. V was pared by 5 bases and J by 8 bases, with 11 bases of the junction left unmatched. The CDR3 sequence: CSVSGDSGGADEQFF. CDR3 nucleotides: TGCAGCGTTTCGGGTGATAGCGGGGGGGCTGATGAGCAGTTCTTC.

This rearrangement joins TRBV14 to TRBJ1-1; D is uncertain. CDR3 length: 14 residues. CDR1 is SGHDN, CDR2 FVKESK, per germline. The V gene lost 3 bases and the J gene lost 3 bases, with 11 bases spanning the gap. CDR3 region: CASSQAVGYTEAFF. CDR3 DNA sequence: TGTGCCAGCAGCCAGGCCGTCGGGTACACTGAAGCTTTCTTT. Looking up the rest from reference TRBV14 and TRBJ1-1 gives the full variable domain: EAGVTQFPSHSVIEKGQTVTLRCDPISGHDNLYWYRRVMGKEIKFLLHFVKESKQDESGMPNNRFLAERTGGTYSTLKVQPAELEDSGVYFCASSQAVGYTEAFFGQGTRLTVV.

In its sample, this clone was seen a few times. The CDR3 DNA follows: TGTGCCAGCAGCCTGGAGGGGACTAAAGCTTTCTTT. This translates into CASSLEGTKAFF. The chain couples TRBV6-5 to TRBJ1-1, with TRBD1 as a possible D gene (5 bases). Trimming removed 6 bases at V and 9 bases at J, with 14 bases between. Germline CDR1 reads MNHEY; CDR2 reads SVGAGI. The CDR3 covers 12 residues.

The chain couples TRBV4-3 to TRBJ2-1; 8 bases agree with TRBD2. Germline trimming cut 2 bases from V and 9 bases from J; bases unmatched to any gene: 9. Germline CDR1 reads LGHNA; CDR2 reads YSLEER. CDR3 size: 15 residues. CDR3: CASSQREGWRGEQFF. Written as DNA, the CDR3 is TGCGCCAGCAGCCAACGGGAGGGATGGAGGGGTGAGCAGTTCTTC.

V is TRBV3-1 (or the pseudogene TRBV3-2) and J is TRBJ1-2; unclear D gene. The CDR3 spans 14 residues. V lost 2 bases and J lost 7, with 14 bases in between. Per the germline V gene, CDR1 is LGHDT and CDR2 is YNNKEL (reference sequence). For the CDR3, the DNA is TGTGCCAGCAGCCAAAGTAGAGTTCCCCGTGGCTACACCTTC. It is translated as CASSQSRVPRGYTF.